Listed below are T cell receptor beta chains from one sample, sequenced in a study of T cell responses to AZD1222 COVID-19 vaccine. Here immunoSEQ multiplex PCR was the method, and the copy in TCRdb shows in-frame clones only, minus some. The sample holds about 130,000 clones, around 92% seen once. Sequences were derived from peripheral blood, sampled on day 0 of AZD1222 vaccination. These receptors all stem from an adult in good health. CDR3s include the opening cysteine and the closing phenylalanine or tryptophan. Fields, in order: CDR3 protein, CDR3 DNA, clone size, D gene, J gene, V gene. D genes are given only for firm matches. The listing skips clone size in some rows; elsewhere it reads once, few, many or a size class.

CASSLIVAEQYF,TGTGCCAGCAGCTTAATCGTCGCCGAGCAGTACTTC,.,.,TRBJ2-7,TRBV7-9
CASTDSYNEQFF,TGTGCCAGCACTGATAGTTACAATGAGCAGTTCTTC,.,.,TRBJ2-1,TRBV28
CASSREQGAGNSPLHF,TGTGCCAGCAGCCGCGAACAGGGGGCCGGAAATTCACCCCTCCACTTT,.,TRBD1,TRBJ1-6,TRBV7-9
CASRNSLSGNTIYF,TGTGCCAGCAGAAACTCTCTCTCTGGAAACACCATATATTTT,.,.,TRBJ1-3,TRBV6-5
CAWSGTPFEEKLFF,TGTGCCTGGTCAGGGACCCCGTTCGAGGAAAAACTGTTTTTT,few,.,TRBJ1-4,TRBV30
CASSLAGSGNTIYF,TGTGCCAGCAGCTTGGCAGGCTCCGGAAACACCATATATTTT,.,.,TRBJ1-3,TRBV7-9
CASSFGERHEQFF,TGTGCCAGCAGCTTCGGGGAAAGGCATGAGCAGTTCTTC,.,.,TRBJ2-1,TRBV7-9
CASTWGQGTYEQYF,TGTGCCAGCACCTGGGGACAGGGGACCTACGAGCAGTACTTC,.,TRBD1,TRBJ2-7,TRBV3-1/TRBV3-2
CASSEEAGAGYTF,TGTGCCAGCAGTGAAGAGGCTGGAGCCGGCTACACCTTC,.,.,TRBJ1-2,TRBV6-1
CASSPGQGGSQYF,TGTGCCAGCAGCCCCGGACAGGGGGGTTCGCAGTACTTC,.,.,TRBJ2-7,TRBV21-1
CAWCGSFYNEQFF,TGTGCCTGGTGCGGATCTTTCTACAATGAGCAGTTCTTC,.,.,TRBJ2-1,TRBV30
CASSLQGQGYNEQFF,TGTGCCAGCAGTTTACAGGGTCAGGGCTACAATGAGCAGTTCTTC,.,.,TRBJ2-1,TRBV28
CASSGTREETQYF,TGTGCCAGCTCAGGGACCCGCGAAGAGACCCAGTACTTC,few,.,TRBJ2-5,TRBV18
CAAHGRGQGSEKLFF,TGTGCCGCACACGGCAGGGGGCAGGGTAGTGAAAAACTGTTTTTT,.,TRBD1,TRBJ1-4,TRBV6-5
CASSVSGRRANTGELFF,TGTGCCAGCAGCGTATCCGGTCGACGCGCGAACACCGGGGAGCTGTTTTTT,.,.,TRBJ2-2,TRBV9
CASSPYSGQPGELFF,TGTGCCAGCTCACCATACTCAGGGCAACCCGGGGAGCTGTTTTTT,.,.,TRBJ2-2,TRBV18
CASSFRPDGENGRVTF,TGTGCCAGCAGCTTCAGGCCGGATGGGGAAAATGGCCGGGTCACCTTC,.,.,TRBJ1-2,TRBV5-6
CASSVGAHGLAGGLGETQYF,TGTGCCAGCAGCGTAGGGGCCCATGGGCTAGCGGGAGGATTAGGTGAGACCCAGTACTTC,.,TRBD2,TRBJ2-5,TRBV9
CASSPRRTSGILTNTGELFF,TGTGCCAGCAGCCCCCGCCGGACTAGCGGGATATTGACGAACACCGGGGAGCTGTTTTTT,.,TRBD2,TRBJ2-2,TRBV11-3
CASSSTSGGLETQYF,TGTGCCAGCAGCTCCACTAGCGGGGGACTAGAGACCCAGTACTTC,.,TRBD2,TRBJ2-5,TRBV9
CASSGGFGNNEQFF,TGTGCCAGCAGCGGGGGTTTCGGGAACAATGAGCAGTTCTTC,.,.,TRBJ2-1,TRBV7-3
CAWSYGGNLLGGYTF,TGTGCCTGGAGTTATGGGGGGAATCTTCTAGGAGGCTACACCTTC,.,.,TRBJ1-2,TRBV30
CASSLGPQGGTSPLHF,TGTGCCAGCAGCTTGGGGCCCCAGGGCGGTACTTCACCCCTCCACTTT,once,.,TRBJ1-6,TRBV5-4
CASSLEFSGSRNEQFF,TGTGCCAGCAGCTTAGAATTTAGCGGGAGCAGGAATGAGCAGTTCTTC,.,TRBD2,TRBJ2-1,TRBV7-6
CASSDLGQGVEFGYTF,TGTGCCAGCAGCGATCTAGGGCAGGGGGTTGAGTTTGGCTACACCTTC,.,TRBD1,TRBJ1-2,TRBV9
CASSLSRTGAGELFF,TGCGCCAGCAGCTTATCTAGGACAGGGGCCGGGGAGCTGTTTTTT,.,TRBD1,TRBJ2-2,TRBV5-1
CASSFGREDIEQYF,TGTGCCAGCAGCTTTGGTAGGGAGGATATCGAGCAGTACTTC,.,.,TRBJ2-7,TRBV11-3
CASSLIRDTDTQYF,TGTGCCAGCAGCTTAATCCGTGACACAGATACGCAGTATTTT,once,.,TRBJ2-3,TRBV11-2
CASSELAGGPSEQFF,TGTGCCAGCAGCGAACTAGCGGGAGGGCCGAGTGAGCAGTTCTTC,few,TRBD2,TRBJ2-1,TRBV7-3
CASSLPQISYEQYF,TGTGCCAGCAGTTTGCCACAGATATCCTACGAGCAGTACTTC,.,.,TRBJ2-7,TRBV28
CASSTPSGGRTQYF,TGTGCCAGCAGCACACCTTCAGGGGGTCGGACCCAGTACTTC,.,TRBD1,TRBJ2-5,TRBV7-8
CAWSIGSTTATNEKLFF,TGTGCCTGGAGCATCGGCAGTACAACCGCAACTAATGAAAAACTGTTTTTT,.,.,TRBJ1-4,TRBV30
CASSDNRGPYEQYF,TGTGCCAGCAGTGATAATCGGGGGCCCTACGAGCAGTACTTC,.,.,TRBJ2-7,TRBV25-1
CASSEGTGNQPQHF,TGTGCCAGCAGCGAGGGGACGGGGAATCAGCCCCAGCATTTT,.,.,TRBJ1-5,TRBV7-2
CASSLAGQGHYGYTF,TGTGCCAGCAGCCTCGCTGGACAGGGACACTATGGCTACACCTTC,.,TRBD1,TRBJ1-2,TRBV6-5
CASSRGGAADTQYF,TGTGCCAGCAGCCGGGGGGGGGCGGCAGATACGCAGTATTTT,.,TRBD2,TRBJ2-3,TRBV7-2
CASSQVAGSYNEQFF,TGTGCCAGCAGCCAAGTCGCCGGTAGCTACAATGAGCAGTTCTTC,.,.,TRBJ2-1,TRBV3-1/TRBV3-2
CASSRGGNGYTF,TGCGCCAGCAGCCGAGGGGGCAATGGCTACACCTTC,.,TRBD1,TRBJ1-2,TRBV10-2
CASSPEHRTALYGYTF,TGTGCCAGCAGCCCCGAGCACCGGACAGCTTTATATGGCTACACCTTC,.,.,TRBJ1-2,TRBV5-6
CASTSSYNSPLHF,TGTGCCAGCACAAGCTCCTATAATTCACCCCTCCACTTT,few,.,TRBJ1-6,TRBV19
CASTQTRGSYEQYF,TGTGCCAGCACTCAAACCCGGGGCTCCTACGAGCAGTACTTC,.,.,TRBJ2-7,TRBV6-5
CAWRALTNNLVYF,TGTGCCTGGAGGGCCCTAACGAACAATCTGGTGTACTTC,.,.,TRBJ2-7,TRBV30
CATVPGLVGETQYF,TGTGCCACGGTTCCGGGGCTAGTCGGAGAGACCCAGTACTTC,.,.,TRBJ2-5,TRBV10-3
CASSSVQGAYGYTF,TGCGCCAGCAGCTCCGTACAGGGGGCCTATGGCTACACCTTC,.,TRBD1,TRBJ1-2,TRBV5-1
CASSPGLASEQYF,TGTGCCAGCAGCCCGGGACTAGCTTCCGAGCAGTACTTC,.,TRBD2,TRBJ2-7,TRBV5-6
CASSQGQGGQPQHF,TGCGCCAGCAGCCAAGGACAGGGTGGTCAGCCCCAGCATTTT,.,TRBD1,TRBJ1-5,TRBV4-3
CASSVGGVGNTIYF,TGTGCCAGCAGCGTGGGCGGGGTTGGAAACACCATATATTTT,.,.,TRBJ1-3,TRBV5-6
CATSDRGRIGGYTF,TGTGCCACCAGTGATAGAGGGCGAATCGGCGGCTACACCTTC,.,.,TRBJ1-2,TRBV24-1
CASSPLDQNTGELFF,TGTGCCAGCTCACCACTGGACCAAAACACCGGGGAGCTGTTTTTT,once,.,TRBJ2-2,TRBV18
CASNRGGLSYNEQFF,TGTGCCAGCAATCGCGGGGGCCTCTCCTACAATGAGCAGTTCTTC,.,.,TRBJ2-1,TRBV9
CASTTRLAGDPNSYNEQFF,TGTGCCAGCACAACAAGACTAGCGGGAGACCCAAACTCCTACAATGAGCAGTTCTTC,.,TRBD2,TRBJ2-1,TRBV28
CASSLTPVGGRTATQYF,TGTGCCAGCAGCCTCACTCCCGTCGGGGGCCGCACGGCGACGCAGTATTTT,.,.,TRBJ2-3,TRBV7-2
CASRLPRQGGTYEQYF,TGTGCAAGTCGCTTACCAAGACAGGGGGGAACCTACGAGCAGTACTTC,.,.,TRBJ2-7,TRBV12-2
CASSPTGVTTNEKLFF,TGTGCCAGCAGCCCGACAGGGGTCACAACTAATGAAAAACTGTTTTTT,.,TRBD1,TRBJ1-4,TRBV28
CSAKNEKLFF,TGCAGCGCGAAGAATGAAAAACTGTTTTTT,.,.,TRBJ1-4,TRBV29-1
CSVEGNTEAFF,TGCAGCGTTGAGGGGAACACTGAAGCTTTCTTT,.,.,TRBJ1-1,TRBV29-1
CSVQKGTGTDTQYF,TGCAGCGTTCAAAAGGGAACTGGCACAGATACGCAGTATTTT,.,.,TRBJ2-3,TRBV29-1